Listed here are 8 T cell receptor beta chains from one sample, sequenced in a study of blood T cell repertoires in COVID-19. Only in-frame clones appear in the TCRdb table, and some are missing; sequencing was by immunoSEQ multiplex PCR. The sample has roughly 20,000 clones; more than 85% are singletons. The material sequenced was peripheral blood. The receptors originated from a human donor in a cohort sampled during active COVID-19.

The count of this clone is one. The genes are TRBV28 and TRBJ2-7; 7 nucleotides line up with TRBD1. V was pared by 3 bases and J by 2 bases, with 4 bases of the junction left unmatched. Per germline, CDR1 MDHEN and CDR2 SYDVKM. CDR3 length equals 14 residues. In nucleotides, the CDR3 is TGTGCCAGCAGTTTGAGGGGGCGGGCCTACGAGCAGTACTTC. Translating it yields CASSLRGRAYEQYF. Full variable domain (missing parts from reference TRBV28 and TRBJ2-7): DVKVTQSSRYLVKRTGEKVFLECVQDMDHENMFWYRQDPGLGLRLIYFSYDVKMKEKGDIPEGYSVSREKKERFSLILESASTNQTSMYLCASSLRGRAYEQYFGPGTRLTVT.

V and J are TRBV3-1 (or the pseudogene TRBV3-2) and TRBJ2-7; TRBD2 matches at 9 bases. V dropped 4 bases and J dropped 2; count of bases not matched to a gene: 3. The CDR3 runs to 14 residues. CDR1 LGHDT and CDR2 YNNKEL come from the germline V gene (reference sequence). The CDR3: CASSPLAGAYEQYF. The CDR3 coding sequence is TGTGCCAGCAGCCCATTAGCGGGGGCCTACGAGCAGTACTTC.

The V call is TRBV28, the J call TRBJ2-4; possibly TRBD1 for D (6 bases). Germline V lookup: CDR1 MDHEN, CDR2 SYDVKM. Trimming took off 8 bases at V and 4 bases at J, with 12 bases between the two ends. The length of the CDR3 is 13 residues. The CDR3 loop is CASGPGTKNIQYF. DNA of the CDR3: TGTGCCAGCGGACCCGGGACAAAAAACATTCAGTACTTC.

V and J are TRBV20-1 and TRBJ2-7; the D is unclear. This CDR3 contains 11 residues. The V gene lost 5 bases and the J gene lost 7 bases, with 12 bases spanning the gap. Germline loops: CDR1 DFQATT, CDR2 SNEGSKA (reference sequence). The CDR3 protein is CSAPRLSEQYF. For the CDR3, the DNA is TGCAGTGCTCCCAGGCTATCTGAGCAGTACTTC.

The CDR3 DNA sequence: TGTGCCAGCACCCCCGGACACAACACTGAAGCTTTCTTT. Translated, it gives CASTPGHNTEAFF. V is TRBV2 and J is TRBJ1-1, with TRBD1 as a possible D gene (5 bases). This CDR3 contains 13 residues. V lost 7 bases, J lost 2 bases, and 11 bases lay in between. The germline V gene encodes CDR1 SNHLY and CDR2 FYNNEI.

The rearrangement uses TRBV29-1 and TRBJ1-1, with D perhaps TRBD1 (5 bases). CDR3 length equals 12 residues. The V end lost 6 bases, the J end lost 4 bases, and 12 bases lay between the germline ends. Germline CDR1 SQVTM, CDR2 ANQGSEA. CDR3 region: CSVPRTSTEAFF. In DNA, the CDR3 is TGCAGCGTGCCCCGGACATCCACTGAAGCTTTCTTT.

The rearrangement links TRBV19 to TRBJ2-1; TRBD2 is a possible D gene (5 bases). The CDR3 consists of 15 residues. V was pared by 1 base and J by 2 bases, with 9 bases between. CDR1 is LNHDA, CDR2 SQIVND, per germline (reference sequence). The CDR3 DNA reads as TGTGCCAGTAGTATAGGACGGGGAACCTACAATGAGCAGTTCTTC. Encoded protein: CASSIGRGTYNEQFF.

This chain connects TRBV4-1 to TRBJ2-1, with D possibly matching TRBD2 (5 bases). Trimming took off 0 bases at V and 12 bases at J, with 9 bases between the two ends. The germline V gene encodes CDR1 MGHRA and CDR2 YSYEKL. The CDR3 consists of 12 residues. The CDR3 nucleotides read TGCGCCAGCAGCCAAGATGGAGAGGGGCAGTTCTTC. Amino acids: CASSQDGEGQFF.